This entry lists 7 T cell receptor beta chains sequenced from one sample in a study of cytomegalovirus exposure and HLA in healthy donors. A multiplex PCR was run with 60 Vbeta primers and 13 Jbeta primers. Profiling relied on immunoSEQ multiplex PCR, and the TCRdb table lists in-frame clones only, not all of them. The table has 90,000 to 120,000 clones, roughly 69% seen once; the top ten hold 3.8%. The sequencing sample was made of PBMCs. The source is a man younger than 40 in good health and CMV-seropositive.

The V call is TRBV5-1, the J call TRBJ2-5; D is possibly TRBD2 (6 bases). This CDR3 is 15 amino acids long. CDR1 and CDR2 from the germline V gene are SGHRS and YFSETQ. V was pared by 0 bases and J by 4 bases, with 13 bases between. CDR3 nucleotides: TGCGCCAGCAGCTTGGGGGGAGGCTACGCAGAGACCCAGTACTTC. As protein: CASSLGGGYAETQYF.

This clone was seen more than once but under ten times. The chain carries TRBV12-2 and TRBJ2-2; TRBD2 is the table's D call, not checked against the DNA. TRBV12-2 is an annotated pseudogene. The CDR3 length is 16 residues. The CDR3 spells CASRLGGEVGPGELFF. CDR3 nucleotide sequence: TGTGCAAGTCGCTTAGGGGGGGAGGTAGGGCCCGGGGAGCTGTTTTTT.

For the CDR3, the DNA is TGTGCCAGCAGCCCGTCCCGGGATAGGGTCCAAGAGACCCAGTACTTC. Protein product: CASSPSRDRVQETQYF. The chain employs TRBV5-6 and TRBJ2-5, with D tentatively TRBD2 (5 bases). The CDR3 consists of 16 residues. Germline CDR1 is SGHDT and CDR2 is YYEEEE. Trimming removed 4 bases at V and 1 base at J, with 17 bases between.

V usage is TRBV4-1 and J usage is TRBJ2-1, with 7 nucleotides matching TRBD1. The CDR3 has 15 amino acids. Germline assignment: CDR1 MGHRA and CDR2 YSYEKL. V was pared by 6 bases and J by 4 bases, with 9 bases of the junction left unmatched. Written as DNA, the CDR3 is TGCGCCAGCAGACCAGGGACAGAGAGATACAATGAGCAGTTCTTC. It codes for CASRPGTERYNEQFF.

The V and J genes are TRBV6-6 and TRBJ2-3; D gene unclear. V was clipped by 4 bases and J by 2 bases, with 16 bases between them. Germline loops: CDR1 MNHNY, CDR2 SVGAGI (reference sequence). This CDR3 comprises 16 residues. DNA for the CDR3: TGTGCCAGCAGTTCTCACCGCCTAACCCTCACAGATACGCAGTATTTT. Protein sequence: CASSSHRLTLTDTQYF.

The gene calls are TRBV10-3 and TRBJ2-3; 8 bases match TRBD2. CDR1 and CDR2 from the germline V gene are ENHRY and SYGVKD. The CDR3 sequence is 14 residues long. V lost 10 bases and J lost 0; bases outside the gene matches: 6. CDR3 DNA sequence: TGTGCCACTTGGCGGGGGGCTAGCACAGATACGCAGTATTTT. This sequence encodes CATWRGASTDTQYF.

The V call is TRBV5-1, the J call TRBJ2-2; possible D gene TRBD2, 6 bases. Trimming removed 0 bases from V and 5 bases from J, with 8 bases in between. The CDR3 is 14 residues long. CDR1 is SGHRS and CDR2 is YFSETQ in the germline V gene. This chain's CDR3 is CASSLGLVTGELFF. In DNA form, the CDR3 reads TGCGCCAGCAGCTTGGGACTAGTGACCGGGGAGCTGTTTTTT.